The 26 T cell receptor beta chains below were found in one sample sequenced in a study of OX40 agonist ivuxolimab in advanced cancers. Clones were read by immunoSEQ multiplex PCR, and TCRdb kept only the in-frame ones, dropping some. The data contain around 53,000 clones, roughly 90% of them singletons. Specimen: CD4+ or CD8+ T cells sorted from blood, collected in a trial of the OX40 agonist ivuxolimab. These receptors were obtained from an adult with an advanced solid tumor such as melanoma, head and neck, liver or kidney cancer.

The gene calls are TRBV2 and TRBJ2-5; D is possibly TRBD1 or TRBD2 (5 bases each). The CDR3 spans 15 residues. From germline, CDR1 is SNHLY and CDR2 FYNNEI. Between the trimmed V and J ends, which lost 2 bases and 2 bases, there was a span of 12 bases. The CDR3 loop is CASSESGTFQETQYF. The CDR3 bases are TGTGCCAGCAGTGAATCGGGGACGTTTCAAGAGACCCAGTACTTC. The whole variable domain, filled in from reference TRBV2 and TRBJ2-5, reads EPEVTQTPSHQVTQMGQEVILRCVPISNHLYFYWYRQILGQKVEFLVSFYNNEISEKSEIFDDQFSVERPDGSNFTLKIRSTKLEDSAMYFCASSESGTFQETQYFGPGTRLLVL.

V gene TRBV6-6 combines with J gene TRBJ1-2, with D tentatively TRBD1 (5 bases). Between the trimmed V and J ends, which lost 5 bases and 4 bases, there was a span of 17 bases. Per the germline V gene, CDR1 is MNHNY and CDR2 is SVGAGI (reference sequence). The CDR3 contains 15 residues. For the CDR3, the DNA is TGTGCCAGCAGTGGCTGGGACCGAGTAGCCTATGGCTACACCTTC. Amino acids: CASSGWDRVAYGYTF.

The gene calls are TRBV13 and TRBJ1-6, with a possible D match to TRBD1 (5 bases). With 0 bases removed from V and 9 bases from J, the gap between germline ends came to 15 bases. The length of the CDR3 is 16 residues. CDR1 and CDR2 (germline): PRHDT, FYEKMQ (reference sequence). The CDR3, as DNA: TGTGCCAGCAGCTTAGGCGGAGCCACTGGGGGTTCACCCCTCCACTTT. Protein product: CASSLGGATGGSPLHF.

V is TRBV4-2 and J is TRBJ2-7; D may match TRBD1 or TRBD2 (5 bases each). V shed 5 bases and J shed 2 bases, with 16 bases lying between them. Per germline, CDR1 LGHNA and CDR2 YNFKEQ. This CDR3 comprises 15 residues. The CDR3 nucleotides are TGTGCCAGCAGCAAATCCGGGACCGATGCCTACGAGCAGTACTTC. It is translated as CASSKSGTDAYEQYF.

V is TRBV4-2 and J is TRBJ2-7; 11 bases agree with TRBD2. This CDR3 comprises 17 residues. Trimming took 4 bases from V and 0 from J; bases not matched to a gene: 8. The V gene's germline CDR1 is LGHNA and CDR2 YNFKEQ. CDR3 sequence (DNA): TGTGCCAGCAGCCCGCTCACCCTAGCGGGAGGCTCCTACGAGCAGTACTTC. Translating gives CASSPLTLAGGSYEQYF.

This CDR3 is CASSSGNQPQHF. In nucleotides, the CDR3 is TGTGCCAGCAGTTCGGGGAATCAGCCCCAGCATTTT. V is TRBV28 and J is TRBJ1-5; D gene ambiguous. Germline V CDR1 and CDR2: MDHEN, SYDVKM. The CDR3 is 12 residues long. V was pared by 4 bases and J by 4 bases, with 5 bases between.

V is TRBV28 and J is TRBJ2-7; the match to TRBD1 covers 7 bases. The CDR3 contains 13 residues. Germline lookup yields CDR1 MDHEN and CDR2 SYDVKM. V lost 7 bases and J lost 0; bases outside the gene matches: 3. The CDR3 DNA sequence: TGTGCCAGCATGGGACAGTCCTCCTACGAGCAGTACTTC. Its translation: CASMGQSSYEQYF. Supplemented by reference TRBV28 and TRBJ2-7, the full variable domain reads DVKVTQSSRYLVKRTGEKVFLECVQDMDHENMFWYRQDPGLGLRLIYFSYDVKMKEKGDIPEGYSVSREKKERFSLILESASTNQTSMYLCASMGQSSYEQYFGPGTRLTVT.

This clone was counted a single time. The chain recombines TRBV5-1 with TRBJ2-3; the D is unclear. Germline CDR1 reads SGHRS; CDR2 reads YFSETQ. The CDR3 covers 14 residues. V lost 4 bases to trimming and J lost 2 bases, with 11 bases between them. In DNA form, the CDR3 reads TGCGCCAGCAGCCTAGGTCATCCCACAGATACGCAGTATTTT. Translation gives CASSLGHPTDTQYF.

This clone was counted once. J is TRBJ2-6 and V is TRBV29-1; D perhaps matches TRBD1 (5 bases). Trimming cost V 7 bases and J 1 base, with 20 bases left between them. Germline assignment: CDR1 SQVTM and CDR2 ANQGSEA. This CDR3 has 17 amino acids. Here the CDR3 DNA reads TGCAGCGCCGGCGTCTGGTCCTCAGGGTCTGGGGCCAACGTCCTGACTTTC. Protein product: CSAGVWSSGSGANVLTF. Full variable domain (rest looked up from reference TRBV29-1 and TRBJ2-6): SAVISQKPSRDICQRGTSLTIQCQVDSQVTMMFWYRQQPGQSLTLIATANQGSEATYESGFVIDKFPISRPNLTFSTLTVSNMSPEDSSIYLCSAGVWSSGSGANVLTFGAGSRLTVL.

This clone was seen just once. Written as DNA, the CDR3 is TGCGCCAGCAGCTTGGAAGGGGGAGGTAGGAACACTGAAGCTTTCTTT. Its protein is CASSLEGGGRNTEAFF. The chain uses TRBV5-1 and TRBJ1-1, with a weak D call TRBD1 (6 bases). Trimming pared 0 bases from V and 1 base from J, leaving 13 bases between. Germline loops: CDR1 SGHRS, CDR2 YFSETQ. The CDR3 is 16 amino acids. The whole variable domain, remainder taken from reference TRBV5-1 and TRBJ1-1, is KAGVTQTPRYLIKTRGQQVTLSCSPISGHRSVSWYQQTPGQGLQFLFEYFSETQRNKGNFPGRFSGRQFSNSRSEMNVSTLELGDSALYLCASSLEGGGRNTEAFFGQGTRLTVV.

The chain joins TRBV10-1 to TRBJ2-7; no reliable D call. Germline loops: CDR1 WNHNN, CDR2 SYGVQD (reference sequence). This CDR3 contains 14 residues. The germline V and J ends were trimmed by 4 bases and 0 bases, with 10 bases remaining between them. In DNA, the CDR3 is TGCGCCAGCAGTGGTAGCCGGAGCTCCTACGAGCAGTACTTC. It is translated as CASSGSRSSYEQYF.

The chain has TRBV29-1 and TRBJ1-2, with 7 bases identical to TRBD1. The CDR3 is made up of 11 amino acids. Germline V gene data show CDR1 as SQVTM and CDR2 as ANQGSEA. J was trimmed by 8 bases and V by 7 bases; bases with no gene match: 7. This chain's CDR3 is CSGLGQSGYTF. The CDR3 nucleotides read TGCAGCGGTCTGGGACAGTCGGGCTACACCTTC.

The chain combines TRBV30 with TRBJ2-7; TRBD2 agrees at 8 bases. Germline V gene data show CDR1 as GTSNPN and CDR2 as SVGIG (reference sequence). This CDR3 comprises 14 residues. V was clipped by 2 bases and J by 7 bases; unmatched bases: 10. CDR3 in DNA: TGTGCCTGGAGTCCCAGCGGGAGAAGGGGAGAGCAGTACTTC. As protein: CAWSPSGRRGEQYF.

This chain connects TRBV18 to TRBJ2-3; TRBD2 matches 7 bases. This CDR3 region has 15 residues. V was clipped by 4 bases and J by 2 bases; unmatched bases: 6. The germline CDR1 and CDR2 sequences are KGHSH and LQKENI. The CDR3, as DNA: TGTGCCAGCTCACGCTCTAGCGGTTACACAGATACGCAGTATTTT. Its protein is CASSRSSGYTDTQYF.

The chain couples TRBV11-2 to TRBJ1-5; D unresolved. This CDR3 is 15 amino acids long. Trimming cost V 4 bases and J 3 bases, with 13 bases left between them. Germline V lookup: CDR1 SGHAT, CDR2 FQNNGV. This chain's CDR3 is CASSSTDGPNQPQHF. The CDR3 DNA is TGTGCCAGCAGCTCCACAGACGGTCCCAATCAGCCCCAGCATTTT.

The chain joins TRBV10-2 to TRBJ2-7, with TRBD2 matching over 11 bases. The CDR3 is 17 amino acids. V shed 2 bases, J shed 6 bases, and the junction held 12 bases outside the gene matches. Germline V gene lookup returns CDR1 WSHSY and CDR2 SAAADI. This CDR3 reads CASSERLAGISPSEQYF. The CDR3 DNA reads TGCGCCAGCAGTGAGCGACTAGCGGGAATCAGTCCTTCCGAGCAGTACTTC.

The chain recombines TRBV10-2 with TRBJ1-3; no reliable D call. Germline V gene lookup returns CDR1 WSHSY and CDR2 SAAADI. The length of the CDR3 is 16 residues. Trimming removed 2 bases from V and 2 bases from J, with 13 bases in between. In nucleotides, the CDR3 is TGCGCCAGCAGTGAGAACGTCCGGGGAGCTGGAAACACCATATATTTT. Amino acids: CASSENVRGAGNTIYF.

This sequence joins TRBV5-6 and TRBJ2-3, with TRBD2 matching over 10 bases. The CDR3 runs to 16 residues. Trimming cost V 3 bases and J 4 bases; bases outside gene matches: 8. Germline V gene sequence: CDR1 SGHDT, CDR2 YYEEEE. The CDR3 nucleotides are TGTGCCAGCAGCTCCGTGAAGCGGGAGGGGTCAGATACGCAGTATTTT. Translation: CASSSVKREGSDTQYF.

The chain combines TRBV5-1 with TRBJ2-3; D is unresolved. Germline CDR1 SGHRS, CDR2 YFSETQ. This CDR3 has 16 residues. Trimming took off 0 bases at V and 0 bases at J, with 11 bases between the two ends. Here the CDR3 reads CASSLVRTVSTDTQYF. The CDR3 coding sequence is TGCGCCAGCAGCTTGGTCAGGACCGTTAGCACAGATACGCAGTATTTT.

This chain uses TRBV9 with TRBJ2-5; 12 positions agree with TRBD1. CDR1 is SGDLS and CDR2 is YYNGEE in the germline V gene. This CDR3 contains 17 residues. V gave up 0 bases and J gave up 5 bases; unmatched junction bases: 8. CDR3 in amino acids: CASSVATGQGAWETQYF. The CDR3 coding sequence is TGTGCCAGCAGCGTAGCCACGGGACAGGGGGCATGGGAGACCCAGTACTTC.

The rearrangement links TRBV6-1 to TRBJ1-2; maybe TRBD1 (5 bases). The length of the CDR3 is 12 residues. The germline V gene has CDR1 MNHNS and CDR2 SASEGT. V shed 2 bases and J shed 7 bases, with 8 bases lying between them. CDR3 bases: TGTGCCAGCAGTGAAACTGGGGCTGGCTACACCTTC. It specifies CASSETGAGYTF.

V is TRBV10-3 and J is TRBJ1-4; 9 positions match TRBD1. With V trimmed by 2 bases and J by 8 bases, 6 bases remained unmatched. The length of the CDR3 is 15 residues. Germline V gene lookup returns CDR1 ENHRY and CDR2 SYGVKD. CDR3 in DNA: TGTGCCATCAGTGAGAGGGGACAGGGAGGAGAAAAACTGTTTTTT. Protein sequence: CAISERGQGGEKLFF.

CDR3 bases: TGTGCCTGGAGCACGGGGGAGACCCAGTACTTC. It yields the protein CAWSTGETQYF. V usage is TRBV30 and J usage is TRBJ2-5; possibly TRBD2 for D (5 bases). This CDR3 has 11 amino acids. Between the trimmed V and J ends, which lost 3 bases and 5 bases, there was a span of 7 bases. Germline V gene sequence: CDR1 GTSNPN, CDR2 SVGIG (reference sequence).

The CDR3: CASSISGQGAYNEQFF. CDR3 in DNA: TGTGCCAGTAGTATTTCGGGCCAAGGGGCTTACAATGAGCAGTTCTTC. This rearrangement joins TRBV19 to TRBJ2-1; D perhaps matches TRBD1 (5 bases). V was pared by 3 bases and J by 4 bases, with 16 bases between. The CDR3 consists of 16 residues. Per germline, CDR1 LNHDA and CDR2 SQIVND (reference sequence).

This sequence joins TRBV11-2 and TRBJ2-1; 16 nucleotides match TRBD2. Per the germline V gene, CDR1 is SGHAT and CDR2 is FQNNGV. The CDR3 has 19 amino acids. J lost 4 bases, V lost 6 bases, and 12 bases had no gene match. In DNA form, the CDR3 reads TGTGCCAGCAGTCGCCCCGGGACTAGCGGGAGGGGACCTTACAATGAGCAGTTCTTC. Translating gives CASSRPGTSGRGPYNEQFF.

The chain couples TRBV6-5 to TRBJ1-5; a possible D gene is TRBD1 (5 bases). Germline assignment: CDR1 MNHEY and CDR2 SVGAGI. V was shortened by 6 bases and J by 1 base, with 10 bases between the two germline ends. This CDR3 has 14 amino acids. Here the CDR3 DNA reads TGTGCCAGCAGCACGGACAACAGCAATCAGCCCCAGCATTTT. Translating gives CASSTDNSNQPQHF.